This T cell receptor (beta chain) was sequenced during a study of shared clonotypes between healthy human individuals. Libraries were prepared by immunoSEQ multiplex PCR; TCRdb keeps only in-frame clonotypes and omits some of them. The top ten hold more than 10% of the sample, which has 400,000 to 550,000 clones, roughly 78% seen once. Germline V CDR1 and CDR2: SEHNR, FQNEAQ (reference sequence). This CDR3 has 18 amino acids. The V gene end was trimmed by 5 bases and the J gene end by 6 bases; junction bases not matched to a gene: 13. The chain carries TRBV7-9 and TRBJ2-2; 12 bases line up with TRBD2. The sample consisted of PBMCs. This clonotype originated in a woman aged 35 to 49 in good health. Some clones in this sample may be carry-over from other donors' samples. CDR3 loop: CASSAVQTSGRGAGELFF. The CDR3 DNA is TGTGCCAGCAGCGCAGTCCAGACTAGCGGGAGAGGAGCCGGGGAGCTGTTTTTT.